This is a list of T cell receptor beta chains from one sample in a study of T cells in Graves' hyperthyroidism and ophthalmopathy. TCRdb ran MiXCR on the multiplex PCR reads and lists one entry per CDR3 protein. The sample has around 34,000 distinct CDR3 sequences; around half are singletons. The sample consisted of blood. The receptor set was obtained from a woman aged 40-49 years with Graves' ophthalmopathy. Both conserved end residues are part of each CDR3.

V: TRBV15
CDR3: CATSSRDGAEETQYF

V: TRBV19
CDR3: CATSLSSYNEQFF

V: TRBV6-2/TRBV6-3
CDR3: CASRQPGQGAGYTF

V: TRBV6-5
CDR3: CASSWDRGSYEQYF

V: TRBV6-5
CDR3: CASSKTSSGRANVLTF

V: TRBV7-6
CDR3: CASSLVGEKLFF

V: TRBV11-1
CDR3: CASSLVWDRETQYF

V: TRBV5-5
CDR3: CASSYGQGNTEAFF

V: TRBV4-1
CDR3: CASSATSGGRETQYF

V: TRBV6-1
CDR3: CASSDEDRVLAYEQYF

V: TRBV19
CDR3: CASSTHTGGLFF

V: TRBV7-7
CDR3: CASSLDRGEKLFF

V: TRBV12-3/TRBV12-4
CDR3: CASSLGTGGNIQYF

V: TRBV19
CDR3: CASKIEAANEKLFF

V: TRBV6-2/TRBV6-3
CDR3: CASTNRGTGGTDTQYF

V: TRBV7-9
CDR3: CASSPGTGGFEQYF

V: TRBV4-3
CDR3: CASNQRYQGRARNTLYF

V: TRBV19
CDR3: CASSLLVGGGLPCWEQYF

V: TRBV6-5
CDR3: CASRGRDTSTEKLFF

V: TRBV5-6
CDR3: CASSLATAGGRTGELFF

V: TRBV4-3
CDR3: CASSQGRASGEETQYF

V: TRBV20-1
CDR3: CSATRGLVQETQHF

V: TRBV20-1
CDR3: CSAPDHGGRSYNEQFF

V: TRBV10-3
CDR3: CAISEGREGQPQHF

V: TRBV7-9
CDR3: CASRTPGARYEQYF

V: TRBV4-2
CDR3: CASSQGQGEYSNEQFF

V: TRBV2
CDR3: CASSLSGGASDTQYF

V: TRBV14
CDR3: CASSQDAREWHTQYF

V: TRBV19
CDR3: CASLRIAGQYNEQFF

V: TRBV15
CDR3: CATSIPETEKNEKLFF

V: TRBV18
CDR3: CASSERDGSNQPQHF

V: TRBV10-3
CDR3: CAGPRDEQFF

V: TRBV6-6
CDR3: CASSYDRGYEAFF

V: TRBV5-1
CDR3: CASSLARGRGTEAFF

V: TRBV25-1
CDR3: CASIYLCSAESSGANVLTF

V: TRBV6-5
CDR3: CASSPSGIPYNEQFF

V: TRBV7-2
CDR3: CASSQGQGRAGNTIYF

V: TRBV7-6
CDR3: CASHRGQETQYF

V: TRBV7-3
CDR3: CASSLFVDGGETQYF

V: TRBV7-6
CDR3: CASSSSRTLNTGELFF

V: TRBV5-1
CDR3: CASRAFAGDETQYF

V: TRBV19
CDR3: CASSISGGGGGRSYTF

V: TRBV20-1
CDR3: CSARSTGGLFF

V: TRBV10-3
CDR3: CAISVGQGAVQPQHF

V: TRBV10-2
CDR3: CASSARTGTDLYGYTF

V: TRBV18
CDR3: CASSPTGKTLGAFF

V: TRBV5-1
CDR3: CASSPGLAGLSDTQYF

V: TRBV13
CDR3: CASSSQLMVAGVSDTGELFF

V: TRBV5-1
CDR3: CASWESTDTQYF

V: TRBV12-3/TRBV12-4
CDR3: CASRPPGGSDEQYF

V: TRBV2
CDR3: CASSEVVSGNAIYF

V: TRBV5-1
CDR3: CASSLGNTLF

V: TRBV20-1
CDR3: CSARTSGGAGTQYF

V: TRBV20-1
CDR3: CSASRGENFNTEAFF

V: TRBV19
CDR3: CASSIWGRDNSPLHF